This T cell receptor (beta chain) came from a study of blood T cell repertoires in COVID-19. Across the study: COVID-19 samples from acute and convalescent phases originated in the United States, Italy and Spain.

Clones were read by immunoSEQ multiplex PCR, and TCRdb kept only the in-frame ones, dropping some. The sample holds approximately 260,000 clones, under 90% seen once. The sample taken for sequencing was PBMCs or T cells enriched from blood (not recorded which). The sequence was collected from a man aged 30 to 45 with acute COVID-19.

This CDR3 reads CASKREGGETQYF. For the CDR3, the DNA is TGTGCCAGCAAGCGGGAGGGGGGAGAGACCCAGTACTTC. The rearrangement joins TRBV5-6 to TRBJ2-5; 10 positions agree with TRBD2. Looked up from germline, CDR1 is SGHDT and CDR2 is YYEEEE. The CDR3 totals 13 residues. The V segment lost 6 bases and the J segment 4 bases; nucleotides outside the gene matches: 3.